The 2 T cell receptor beta chains below were found in one sample sequenced in a study of blood T cell repertoires in COVID-19. Generated by immunoSEQ multiplex PCR, the TCRdb table keeps only in-frame clones and is missing some. The profile shows approximately 300,000 clones, around 90% of them singletons. The sequencing input was peripheral blood. Receptors were obtained from a man younger than 30 with active or convalescent COVID-19.

This clone was observed once. The genes are TRBV3-1 (or the pseudogene TRBV3-2) and TRBJ2-2; D might be TRBD2 (5 bases). Germline loops: CDR1 LGHDT, CDR2 YNNKEL (reference sequence). This CDR3 region has 16 residues. V was pared by 0 bases and J by 4 bases, with 12 bases between. CDR3 sequence (DNA): TGTGCCAGCAGCCAAGATCTGCGTCGGGGCACCGGGGAGCTGTTTTTT. Translating gives CASSQDLRRGTGELFF.

The J gene is TRBJ1-1, the V gene TRBV3-1 (or the pseudogene TRBV3-2), with 7 bases fitting TRBD1. This CDR3 has 18 amino acids. After removal of 4 bases from V and 0 bases from J, the junction contained 14 bases not matched to a gene. From germline, CDR1 is LGHDT and CDR2 YNNKEL (reference sequence). This CDR3 is CASSPFRQGRVMNTEAFF. CDR3 sequence (DNA): TGTGCCAGCAGCCCCTTCCGACAGGGAAGGGTCATGAACACTGAAGCTTTCTTT.